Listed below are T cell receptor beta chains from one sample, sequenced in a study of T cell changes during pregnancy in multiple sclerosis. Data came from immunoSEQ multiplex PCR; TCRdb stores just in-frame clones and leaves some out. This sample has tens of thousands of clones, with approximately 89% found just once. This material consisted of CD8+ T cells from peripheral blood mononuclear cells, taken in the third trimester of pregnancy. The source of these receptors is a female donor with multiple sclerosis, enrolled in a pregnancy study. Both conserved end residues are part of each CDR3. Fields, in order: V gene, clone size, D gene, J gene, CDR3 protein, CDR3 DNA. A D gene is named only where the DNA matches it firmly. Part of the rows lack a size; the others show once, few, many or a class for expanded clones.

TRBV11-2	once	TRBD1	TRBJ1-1	CASSIGQGATEAFF	TGTGCCAGCAGCATAGGACAGGGGGCCACTGAAGCTTTCTTT
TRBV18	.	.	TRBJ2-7	CASSMRGGSHEQYF	TGTGCCAGCTCAATGCGTGGAGGGAGCCACGAGCAGTACTTC
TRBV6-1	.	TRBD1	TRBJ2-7	CASSADFQGVSPTYEQYF	TGTGCCAGCAGTGCAGATTTCCAGGGGGTATCCCCAACCTACGAGCAGTACTTC
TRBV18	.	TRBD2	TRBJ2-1	CASSASNAGGTYNEQFF	TGTGCCAGCTCAGCCTCTAACGCGGGGGGTACCTACAATGAGCAGTTCTTC
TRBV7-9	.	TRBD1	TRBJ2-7	CASTYQGQIYEQYF	TGTGCCAGCACCTACCAGGGACAGATCTACGAGCAGTACTTC
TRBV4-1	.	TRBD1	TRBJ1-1	CASSQVAKRDRDDTEAFF	TGCGCCAGCAGCCAAGTAGCTAAAAGAGACAGGGATGACACTGAAGCTTTCTTT
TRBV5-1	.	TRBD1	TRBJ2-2	CASSLSGQANTGELFF	TGCGCCAGCAGCTTGTCGGGACAGGCGAACACCGGGGAGCTGTTTTTT
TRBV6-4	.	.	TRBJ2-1	CASSAKPESYNEQFF	TGTGCCAGCAGTGCAAAGCCGGAGTCTTACAATGAGCAGTTCTTC
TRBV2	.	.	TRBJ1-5	CASSRPWASNQPQHF	TGTGCCAGCAGTCGGCCCTGGGCGAGCAATCAGCCCCAGCATTTT
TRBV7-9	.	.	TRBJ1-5	CASSLSDSLNQPQHF	TGTGCCAGCAGCTTATCAGATTCCCTTAATCAGCCCCAGCATTTT
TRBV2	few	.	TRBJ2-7	CASSALAGSEQYF	TGTGCCAGCAGTGCATTGGCAGGGTCCGAGCAGTACTTC
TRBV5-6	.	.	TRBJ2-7	CASSLGGFYYEQYF	TGTGCCAGCAGCTTAGGAGGTTTCTACTACGAGCAGTACTTC
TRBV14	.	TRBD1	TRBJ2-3	CASSPIRDSHTDTQYF	TGTGCCAGCAGCCCAATACGGGACAGCCACACAGATACGCAGTATTTT
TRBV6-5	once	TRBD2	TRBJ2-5	CASRIGPLAAETQYF	TGTGCCAGCAGAATAGGGCCTCTAGCGGCGGAGACCCAGTACTTC
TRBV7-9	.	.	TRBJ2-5	CASSLVGSREDQYF	TGTGCCAGCAGCTTAGTAGGGTCGAGGGAGGACCAGTACTTC
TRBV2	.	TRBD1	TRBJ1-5	CASRTGTGGVSHQPQHF	TGTGCCAGCAGGACCGGGACAGGGGGCGTGAGCCATCAGCCCCAGCATTTT
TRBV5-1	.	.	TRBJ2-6	CASSLGSGIPGANVLTF	TGCGCCAGCAGCTTGGGGTCGGGGATCCCTGGGGCCAACGTCCTGACTTTC
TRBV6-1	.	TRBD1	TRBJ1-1	CASTEDRTISEAFF	TGTGCCAGCACCGAGGACAGGACCATATCTGAAGCTTTCTTT
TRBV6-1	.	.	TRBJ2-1	CASSEDGTLYNEQFF	TGTGCCAGCAGTGAAGACGGGACTCTCTACAATGAGCAGTTCTTC
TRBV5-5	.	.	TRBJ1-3	CASSLAGVLNSGNTIYF	TGTGCCAGCAGCTTGGCCGGGGTCCTAAACTCTGGAAACACCATATATTTT
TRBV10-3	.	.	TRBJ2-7	CAISVMDSSYEQYF	TGTGCCATCAGTGTAATGGACAGCTCCTACGAGCAGTACTTC
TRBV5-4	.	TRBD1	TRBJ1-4	CASSQRKTGWTTNEKLFF	TGTGCCAGCAGCCAGAGAAAGACAGGGTGGACAACTAATGAAAAACTGTTTTTT
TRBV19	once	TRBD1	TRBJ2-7	CASSMVFGTGFLEQYF	TGTGCCAGTAGTATGGTTTTTGGGACAGGGTTTCTCGAGCAGTACTTC
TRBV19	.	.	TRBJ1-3	CASTSISQGSGNTIYF	TGTGCCAGTACCTCGATATCACAGGGCTCTGGAAACACCATATATTTT
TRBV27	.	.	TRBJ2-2	CASSPGARADPGELFF	TGTGCCAGCAGCCCTGGCGCCAGGGCGGATCCCGGGGAGCTGTTTTTT
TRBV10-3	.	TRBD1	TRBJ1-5	CAISTTRNRGNQPQHF	TGTGCCATCAGTACGACCAGGAACAGGGGGAATCAGCCCCAGCATTTT